This T cell receptor (beta chain) came from a study of tumor T cells in aggressive B-cell lymphoma. The V and J ends lost 7 bases and 8 bases respectively, with 17 bases between them. The germline CDR1 and CDR2 sequences are MNHEY and SVGAGI. This CDR3 region has 13 residues. The assay was immunoSEQ multiplex PCR, and TCRdb's table has in-frame clones only and misses some. Of about 4,800 clones in the sample, approximately 81% were seen once. The chain links TRBV6-5 to TRBJ1-1; D is perhaps TRBD1 (6 bases). The specimen sequenced was tumor tissue. The TCR was taken from an adult with diffuse large B cell lymphoma. The CDR3 spells CASITLTGNEAFF. CDR3 DNA sequence: TGTGCCAGCATAACGTTAACAGGGAACGAAGCTTTCTTT.